Listed below are T cell receptor beta chains from one sample, sequenced in a study of blood T cell repertoires in COVID-19. Profiled with immunoSEQ multiplex PCR; TCRdb holds only in-frame clones, not every one. The data contain under 150,000 clones, about 79% of them seen just once; the ten biggest clones take up around 3%. The sample comprised PBMCs or T cells enriched from blood (not recorded which). All receptors come from a woman in her forties or fifties who had recovered from COVID-19. Both conserved end residues are part of each CDR3. Each record gives: CDR3 protein, CDR3 DNA, clone size, V gene, CDR3 length, D gene, J gene. The D gene is left open where the match is weak. Rows may omit the clone size; those that give it use once, few, many or a size class.

CDR3 protein: CASSRRYSGIYEQYF
CDR3 DNA: TGTGCCAGCAGCCGACGGTATAGCGGGATTTACGAGCAGTACTTC
clone size: -
V gene: TRBV5-6
CDR3 length: 15
D gene: TRBD2
J gene: TRBJ2-7

CDR3 protein: CASSPGTGGNEKLFF
CDR3 DNA: TGTGCCAGCAGCCCTGGGACAGGGGGCAATGAAAAACTGTTTTTT
clone size: -
V gene: TRBV7-9
CDR3 length: 15
D gene: TRBD1
J gene: TRBJ1-4

CDR3 protein: CASTQEGTLQGKAFF
CDR3 DNA: TGTGCCAGCACCCAGGAGGGGACGCTCCAGGGCAAAGCTTTCTTT
clone size: -
V gene: TRBV2
CDR3 length: 15
D gene: -
J gene: TRBJ1-1

CDR3 protein: CASSEGRPGEQYF
CDR3 DNA: TGCGCCAGCAGTGAAGGGCGGCCGGGAGAGCAGTACTTC
clone size: -
V gene: TRBV10-2
CDR3 length: 13
D gene: -
J gene: TRBJ2-7

CDR3 protein: CASSTNRCRYF
CDR3 DNA: TGTGCCAGCAGCACGAACAGGTGCCGGTATTTT
clone size: -
V gene: TRBV21-1
CDR3 length: 11
D gene: -
J gene: TRBJ2-3

CDR3 protein: CASSYRGQGNTEAFF
CDR3 DNA: TGTGCCAGCAGTTACCGGGGACAGGGGAACACTGAAGCTTTCTTT
clone size: -
V gene: TRBV6-5
CDR3 length: 15
D gene: TRBD1
J gene: TRBJ1-1

CDR3 protein: CASSLRGASGANYNEQFF
CDR3 DNA: TGTGCCAGCAGCTTAAGGGGGGCTAGCGGGGCGAACTACAATGAGCAGTTCTTC
clone size: -
V gene: TRBV11-3
CDR3 length: 18
D gene: TRBD2
J gene: TRBJ2-1

CDR3 protein: CAWDRNPYEQYF
CDR3 DNA: TGTGCCTGGGACAGGAATCCCTACGAGCAGTACTTC
clone size: once
V gene: TRBV30
CDR3 length: 12
D gene: -
J gene: TRBJ2-7

CDR3 protein: CASSQDILAGGNEQFF
CDR3 DNA: TGTGCCAGCAGCCAAGATATACTAGCGGGTGGGAATGAGCAGTTCTTC
clone size: once
V gene: TRBV14
CDR3 length: 16
D gene: TRBD2
J gene: TRBJ2-1

CDR3 protein: CATSDRRDRGYTF
CDR3 DNA: TGTGCCACCAGTGATCGCCGGGACAGGGGCTACACCTTC
clone size: once
V gene: TRBV24-1
CDR3 length: 13
D gene: TRBD1
J gene: TRBJ1-2

CDR3 protein: CASSDGLGRNF
CDR3 DNA: TGTGCCAGCAGCGATGGACTGGGAAGGAACTTC
clone size: -
V gene: TRBV6-5
CDR3 length: 11
D gene: -
J gene: TRBJ2-5

CDR3 protein: CATTPDRGPETQYF
CDR3 DNA: TGTGCCACCACCCCAGACAGGGGGCCAGAGACCCAGTACTTC
clone size: -
V gene: TRBV24-1
CDR3 length: 14
D gene: TRBD1
J gene: TRBJ2-5

CDR3 protein: CASSIDEGGTQYF
CDR3 DNA: TGTGCCAGTAGTATAGATGAGGGAGGGACGCAGTATTTT
clone size: few
V gene: TRBV19
CDR3 length: 13
D gene: TRBD2
J gene: TRBJ2-3

CDR3 protein: CASGSGRGTEAFF
CDR3 DNA: TGTGCCAGCGGTTCAGGGCGGGGGACTGAAGCTTTCTTT
clone size: once
V gene: TRBV2
CDR3 length: 13
D gene: -
J gene: TRBJ1-1

CDR3 protein: CASSVAGSSTDTQYF
CDR3 DNA: TGTGCCAGCAGCGTAGCGGGGTCTAGCACAGATACGCAGTATTTT
clone size: -
V gene: TRBV9
CDR3 length: 15
D gene: -
J gene: TRBJ2-3

CDR3 protein: CASSLIDSGPYEQYF
CDR3 DNA: TGTGCCAGCAGCTTAATTGATAGCGGACCCTACGAGCAGTACTTC
clone size: -
V gene: TRBV5-8
CDR3 length: 15
D gene: -
J gene: TRBJ2-7

CDR3 protein: CASSRQGLYQPQHF
CDR3 DNA: TGTGCCAGCAGTCGACAGGGCCTTTATCAGCCCCAGCATTTT
clone size: -
V gene: TRBV2
CDR3 length: 14
D gene: TRBD1
J gene: TRBJ1-5

CDR3 protein: CASNSRVGEQFF
CDR3 DNA: TGTGCTAGCAACTCTAGAGTTGGAGAGCAGTTCTTC
clone size: -
V gene: TRBV12-5
CDR3 length: 12
D gene: -
J gene: TRBJ2-1

CDR3 protein: CATSDHSGSAEQYF
CDR3 DNA: TGTGCCACCAGTGATCATAGCGGGAGCGCCGAGCAGTACTTC
clone size: many
V gene: TRBV24-1
CDR3 length: 14
D gene: TRBD2
J gene: TRBJ2-7

CDR3 protein: CASSLWLAGAGGETQYF
CDR3 DNA: TGCGCCAGCAGCTTGTGGCTAGCGGGGGCCGGGGGAGAGACCCAGTACTTC
clone size: -
V gene: TRBV5-1
CDR3 length: 17
D gene: TRBD2
J gene: TRBJ2-5

CDR3 protein: CASSFGGTRPQHF
CDR3 DNA: TGTGCCAGCAGTTTCGGCGGCACAAGGCCCCAGCATTTT
clone size: -
V gene: TRBV28
CDR3 length: 13
D gene: -
J gene: TRBJ1-5

CDR3 protein: CSVIARTEAFF
CDR3 DNA: TGCAGCGTTATCGCCCGGACTGAAGCTTTCTTT
clone size: once
V gene: TRBV29-1
CDR3 length: 11
D gene: -
J gene: TRBJ1-1

CDR3 protein: CASSGLAGTDTQYF
CDR3 DNA: TGTGCCAGTAGCGGACTAGCAGGCACAGATACGCAGTATTTT
clone size: -
V gene: TRBV19
CDR3 length: 14
D gene: TRBD2
J gene: TRBJ2-3

CDR3 protein: CASSPASGDEQYF
CDR3 DNA: TGTGCCAGCTCACCTGCTAGCGGGGACGAGCAGTACTTC
clone size: -
V gene: TRBV18
CDR3 length: 13
D gene: TRBD2
J gene: TRBJ2-7

CDR3 protein: CASSLAPQGLDTQYF
CDR3 DNA: TGCGCCAGCAGCTTGGCCCCACAGGGGTTAGATACGCAGTATTTT
clone size: -
V gene: TRBV5-1
CDR3 length: 15
D gene: TRBD1
J gene: TRBJ2-3

CDR3 protein: CASSPRGQGNQPQHF
CDR3 DNA: TGTGCCAGCAGCCCTAGGGGGCAGGGCAATCAGCCCCAGCATTTT
clone size: few
V gene: TRBV7-8
CDR3 length: 15
D gene: TRBD1
J gene: TRBJ1-5

CDR3 protein: CASSLVLRGFLQLDTQYF
CDR3 DNA: TGTGCCAGCAGCTTGGTCCTTAGGGGGTTTCTGCAGTTAGATACGCAGTATTTT
clone size: -
V gene: TRBV7-8
CDR3 length: 18
D gene: -
J gene: TRBJ2-3

CDR3 protein: CASSEGVSTEAFF
CDR3 DNA: TGTGCCAGCAGCGAGGGGGTTTCCACTGAAGCTTTCTTT
clone size: -
V gene: TRBV9
CDR3 length: 13
D gene: -
J gene: TRBJ1-1

CDR3 protein: CASSSSGQGAGEQYF
CDR3 DNA: TGTGCCAGCAGTTCATCCGGACAGGGGGCGGGCGAGCAGTACTTC
clone size: -
V gene: TRBV28
CDR3 length: 15
D gene: TRBD1
J gene: TRBJ2-7

CDR3 protein: CASSLTSGRYNEQFF
CDR3 DNA: TGTGCCAGCAGCTTAACTAGCGGAAGATACAATGAGCAGTTCTTC
clone size: -
V gene: TRBV7-9
CDR3 length: 15
D gene: TRBD2
J gene: TRBJ2-1

CDR3 protein: CASSFPTSGGSSTDTQYF
CDR3 DNA: TGTGCCAGCAGCTTCCCGACTAGCGGGGGGTCTAGCACAGATACGCAGTATTTT
clone size: -
V gene: TRBV5-4
CDR3 length: 18
D gene: TRBD2
J gene: TRBJ2-3

CDR3 protein: CASSQSRAGELFF
CDR3 DNA: TGTGCCAGCAGCCAGTCCAGGGCCGGGGAGCTGTTTTTT
clone size: -
V gene: TRBV3-1/TRBV3-2
CDR3 length: 13
D gene: -
J gene: TRBJ2-2

CDR3 protein: CASSRQGAGTDTQYF
CDR3 DNA: TGTGCCAGCAGCCGACAGGGTGCTGGCACAGATACGCAGTATTTT
clone size: -
V gene: TRBV11-3
CDR3 length: 15
D gene: TRBD1
J gene: TRBJ2-3

CDR3 protein: CASSISRIQETQYF
CDR3 DNA: TGTGCCAGTAGTATTTCCAGAATCCAAGAGACCCAGTACTTC
clone size: -
V gene: TRBV19
CDR3 length: 14
D gene: -
J gene: TRBJ2-5

CDR3 protein: CASSQEGRGGTQRGQPQHF
CDR3 DNA: TGTGCCAGCAGCCAAGAAGGGAGGGGGGGGACTCAAAGAGGTCAGCCCCAGCATTTT
clone size: -
V gene: TRBV3-1/TRBV3-2
CDR3 length: 19
D gene: -
J gene: TRBJ1-5

CDR3 protein: CASSVAGGSSGNTIYF
CDR3 DNA: TGTGCCAGCAGCGTGGCAGGGGGGAGCTCTGGAAACACCATATATTTT
clone size: -
V gene: TRBV9
CDR3 length: 16
D gene: TRBD1
J gene: TRBJ1-3

CDR3 protein: CASSDVTGGRNEQFF
CDR3 DNA: TGTGCCAGCAGTGATGTGACGGGAGGGCGGAATGAGCAGTTCTTC
clone size: few
V gene: TRBV6-1
CDR3 length: 15
D gene: TRBD2
J gene: TRBJ2-1

CDR3 protein: CASSSSRGGRNIQYF
CDR3 DNA: TGTGCCAGCAGCTCCAGTCGAGGGGGCCGAAACATTCAGTACTTC
clone size: once
V gene: TRBV11-3
CDR3 length: 15
D gene: TRBD1
J gene: TRBJ2-4

CDR3 protein: CASTRTGGGYGYTF
CDR3 DNA: TGCGCCAGCACCAGGACAGGGGGTGGCTATGGCTACACCTTC
clone size: -
V gene: TRBV5-1
CDR3 length: 14
D gene: TRBD1
J gene: TRBJ1-2

CDR3 protein: CASSYTHRERGEKLFF
CDR3 DNA: TGTGCCAGCAGTTACACGCACAGGGAAAGAGGGGAAAAACTGTTTTTT
clone size: -
V gene: TRBV6-5
CDR3 length: 16
D gene: -
J gene: TRBJ1-4

CDR3 protein: CSVEELAGVVDTQYF
CDR3 DNA: TGCAGCGTTGAAGAACTAGCGGGAGTGGTAGATACGCAGTATTTT
clone size: -
V gene: TRBV29-1
CDR3 length: 15
D gene: TRBD2
J gene: TRBJ2-3

CDR3 protein: CASSWGHKIYNEQFF
CDR3 DNA: TGCGCCAGCAGCTGGGGACACAAAATTTACAATGAGCAGTTCTTC
clone size: once
V gene: TRBV5-1
CDR3 length: 15
D gene: -
J gene: TRBJ2-1

CDR3 protein: CASSRLAGRGEQYF
CDR3 DNA: TGTGCCAGCAGCCGACTAGCGGGCCGGGGCGAGCAGTACTTC
clone size: -
V gene: TRBV3-1/TRBV3-2
CDR3 length: 14
D gene: TRBD2
J gene: TRBJ2-7

CDR3 protein: CASSPKPGQGLYTEAFF
CDR3 DNA: TGTGCCAGCTCACCAAAACCGGGACAGGGGTTATACACTGAAGCTTTCTTT
clone size: once
V gene: TRBV18
CDR3 length: 17
D gene: TRBD1
J gene: TRBJ1-1

CDR3 protein: CASRQGEGGEKLFF
CDR3 DNA: TGTGCCAGCAGGCAGGGCGAGGGGGGGGAAAAACTGTTTTTT
clone size: -
V gene: TRBV7-6
CDR3 length: 14
D gene: -
J gene: TRBJ1-4

CDR3 protein: CASSLSRPRDAYEQYF
CDR3 DNA: TGTGCCAGCAGCTTAAGTAGGCCCAGGGATGCCTACGAGCAGTACTTC
clone size: -
V gene: TRBV7-2
CDR3 length: 16
D gene: -
J gene: TRBJ2-7